These 19 T cell receptor beta chains were sequenced from one sample in a study of shared clonotypes between healthy human individuals. Generated by immunoSEQ multiplex PCR, the TCRdb table keeps only in-frame clones and is missing some. This table holds some 2,100,000 clones, 90% to 97% found once. Input material: naive CD4+ T cells sorted from blood. Subset denoted: CD45RA+ positively selected. These receptors were obtained from a man younger than 35 in good health.

V gene TRBV15 combines with J gene TRBJ2-6; D not resolved. The CDR3 is 16 residues long. Trimming stripped 0 bases from V and 0 bases from J, with 6 bases between. Germline CDR1 and CDR2: LNHNV and YYDKDF (reference sequence). CDR3 DNA: TGTGCCACCAGCAGAGATTGGAGCTCTGGGGCCAACGTCCTGACTTTC. Its translation: CATSRDWSSGANVLTF.

A single count supports this clone. V gene TRBV6-1 combines with J gene TRBJ2-7; D might be TRBD1 (6 bases). Per germline, CDR1 MNHNS and CDR2 SASEGT. This CDR3 spans 13 amino acids. The V end lost 1 base, the J end lost 4 bases, and 8 bases lay between the germline ends. This chain's CDR3 is CASSEDDRYEQYF. CDR3 sequence (DNA): TGTGCCAGCAGTGAAGATGACAGGTACGAGCAGTACTTC.

This sequence joins TRBV11-2 and TRBJ2-7; TRBD1 agrees at 8 bases. J was trimmed by 3 bases and V by 5 bases; bases with no gene match: 9. Per germline, CDR1 SGHAT and CDR2 FQNNGV. This CDR3 spans 15 amino acids. The CDR3 nucleotides are TGTGCCAGCAGCGGATGGACAGGGCCAAACTACGAGCAGTACTTC. This codes for CASSGWTGPNYEQYF.

In its sample, this clone was seen once. The chain has TRBV4-2 and TRBJ2-5; TRBD2 aligns across 8 bases. V shed 4 bases and J 3 bases; nucleotides not matched to a gene: 7. The CDR3 consists of 15 residues. Looked up from germline, CDR1 is LGHNA and CDR2 is YNFKEQ. Here the CDR3 DNA reads TGTGCCAGCAGCCCGTCTCGGGGGGGGGAAGAGACCCAGTACTTC. Residues: CASSPSRGGEETQYF.

The V and J genes are TRBV5-4 and TRBJ1-3; D is unclear. This CDR3 comprises 15 residues. Trimming stripped 2 bases from V and 0 bases from J, with 9 bases between. Germline assignment: CDR1 SGHNT and CDR2 YYREEE (reference sequence). The CDR3 here is CASSLFPFSGNTIYF. In DNA form, the CDR3 reads TGTGCCAGCAGCTTATTCCCCTTCTCTGGAAACACCATATATTTT.

The chain has TRBV5-6 and TRBJ2-1; tentatively, D is TRBD2 (6 bases). This CDR3 spans 18 amino acids. V was shortened by 0 bases and J by 2 bases, with 18 bases between the two germline ends. Germline values: CDR1 SGHDT, CDR2 YYEEEE. The CDR3 protein is CASSLDGLGGVTYNEQFF. The CDR3 DNA reads TGTGCCAGCAGCTTGGACGGTCTGGGCGGGGTAACCTACAATGAGCAGTTCTTC.

This sequence joins TRBV11-2 and TRBJ1-6; D may be TRBD1 (5 bases). The germline V and J ends were trimmed by 5 bases and 7 bases, with 9 bases remaining between them. CDR1 is SGHAT and CDR2 is FQNNGV in the germline V gene. CDR3 length equals 13 residues. Here the CDR3 reads CASSLNRNSPLHF. The CDR3 nucleotides read TGTGCCAGCAGCCTAAACAGGAATTCACCCCTCCACTTT. Combining the CDR3 with reference TRBV11-2 and TRBJ1-6 gives the whole variable domain EAGVAQSPRYKIIEKRQSVAFWCNPISGHATLYWYQQILGQGPKLLIQFQNNGVVDDSQLPKDRFSAERLKGVDSTLKIQPAKLEDSAVYLCASSLNRNSPLHFGNGTRLTVT.

V and J are TRBV30 and TRBJ2-1; perhaps D is TRBD1 or TRBD2 (5 bases each). Deletions cut 8 bases from V and 7 bases from J, with 24 bases between. Looked up from germline, CDR1 is GTSNPN and CDR2 is SVGIG (reference sequence). The CDR3 totals 15 residues. Here the CDR3 DNA reads TGTGCCGATCCATCAGCGGACACTTTTGGGAATGAGCAGTTCTTC. Translation: CADPSADTFGNEQFF. Full variable domain (missing parts from reference TRBV30 and TRBJ2-1): SQTIHQWPATLVQPVGSPLSLECTVEGTSNPNLYWYRQAAGRGLQLLFYSVGIGQISSEVPQNLSASRPQDRQFILSSKKLLLSDSGFYLCADPSADTFGNEQFFGPGTRLTVL.

Concerning this clone itself: The same CDR3 arises from other DNA sequences in this sample as well. The chain uses TRBV5-1 and TRBJ2-5; perhaps TRBD1 as D (6 bases). Trimming removed 4 bases at V and 1 base at J, with 11 bases between. The CDR3 is 14 amino acids. Germline loops: CDR1 SGHRS, CDR2 YFSETQ. The CDR3 region has the DNA TGCGCCAGCAGCGCTGGGACATTCCAAGAGACCCAGTACTTC. This encodes CASSAGTFQETQYF.

The rearrangement links TRBV7-9 to TRBJ2-5, with 9 positions matching TRBD2. The CDR3 has 17 residues. Germline trimming cut 5 bases from V and 2 bases from J; bases unmatched to any gene: 12. Per germline, CDR1 SEHNR and CDR2 FQNEAQ (reference sequence). The CDR3 DNA follows: TGTGCCAGCAGCCCCCGTATTAGTAGCGGGGGACAAGAGACCCAGTACTTC. Its translation is CASSPRISSGGQETQYF.

This chain connects TRBV19 to TRBJ1-6; 8 bases map to TRBD1. This CDR3 has 16 residues. CDR1 and CDR2 from the germline V gene are LNHDA and SQIVND (reference sequence). After removal of 6 bases from V and 6 bases from J, the junction contained 10 bases not matched to a gene. The CDR3 loop is CASSLTGGFGNSPLHF. Written as DNA, the CDR3 is TGTGCCAGTAGCCTCACAGGGGGTTTTGGTAATTCACCCCTCCACTTT.

The chain joins TRBV7-6 to TRBJ2-2; 9 bases fit TRBD2. The junction had 6 bases not matched to a gene; V was cut back by 2 bases and J by 2 bases. The CDR3 contains 17 residues. Per the germline V gene, CDR1 is SGHVS and CDR2 is FNYEAQ. The CDR3 DNA reads as TGTGCCAGCAGCTTAAATCACCTAGCGGGAAACACCGGGGAGCTGTTTTTT. Residues: CASSLNHLAGNTGELFF.

This chain connects TRBV5-1 to TRBJ2-2, with 9 bases aligning to TRBD2. CDR1 is SGHRS, CDR2 YFSETQ, per germline. V was clipped by 5 bases and J by 5 bases; unmatched bases: 10. The CDR3 runs 16 residues. The CDR3 reads CASRLKLAGKTGELFF. CDR3 DNA: TGCGCCAGCAGACTGAAACTAGCGGGTAAAACCGGGGAGCTGTTTTTT.

V is TRBV29-1 and J is TRBJ1-1, with unresolved D. Germline CDR1 SQVTM, CDR2 ANQGSEA. Trimming pared 7 bases from V and 2 bases from J, leaving 11 bases between. The CDR3 runs to 12 residues. DNA for the CDR3: TGCAGCGGACTGCAGACTAACACTGAAGCTTTCTTT. Translating it yields CSGLQTNTEAFF.

About this clone: The same CDR3 arises from other DNA sequences in this sample as well. V is TRBV4-1 and J is TRBJ1-1, with D uncertain. V lost 4 bases, J lost 0 bases, and 9 bases lay in between. CDR1 is MGHRA, CDR2 YSYEKL, per germline. This CDR3 has 14 residues. The CDR3 spells CASSRAQVNTEAFF. CDR3 DNA sequence: TGCGCCAGCAGCCGCGCCCAGGTGAACACTGAAGCTTTCTTT.

Concerning this clone itself: Other DNA sequences of this sample code for an identical CDR3. The gene calls are TRBV7-9 and TRBJ1-4; D uncertain. Germline V CDR1 and CDR2: SEHNR, FQNEAQ (reference sequence). The V end lost 3 bases, the J end lost 0 bases, and 5 bases lay between the germline ends. This CDR3 contains 14 residues. For the CDR3, the DNA is TGTGCCAGCAGCTTGGAAGCAACTAATGAAAAACTGTTTTTT. It yields the protein CASSLEATNEKLFF.

This chain connects TRBV27 to TRBJ1-5, with D possibly TRBD1 on 5 matching bases. CDR3 length: 17 amino acids. Germline V gene data show CDR1 as MNHEY and CDR2 as SMNVEV (reference sequence). V dropped 1 base and J dropped 1 base, with 14 bases sitting between them. The DNA of the CDR3 is TGTGCCAGCAGTTTATTTCGACGGGAGGGGAGCAATCAGCCCCAGCATTTT. It codes for CASSLFRREGSNQPQHF.

The V gene is TRBV9, the J gene TRBJ1-1; D may be TRBD1 (6 bases). With 1 base removed from V and 4 bases from J, the gap between germline ends came to 8 bases. This CDR3 contains 13 residues. The V gene's germline CDR1 is SGDLS and CDR2 YYNGEE. CDR3 in DNA: TGTGCCAGCAGCGTATCAGGGGCCACTGAAGCTTTCTTT. Its protein product is CASSVSGATEAFF.

V is TRBV27 and J is TRBJ1-2; 8 bases map to TRBD1. The CDR3 contains 17 residues. Germline V lookup: CDR1 MNHEY, CDR2 SMNVEV (reference sequence). Trimming at V came to 2 bases and at J to 1 base, leaving 9 bases not matched to a gene. The CDR3 nucleotides read TGTGCCAGCAGTTTACATGGACAGGACAGGGATAACTATGGCTACACCTTC. Residues: CASSLHGQDRDNYGYTF.